The rows below give T cell receptor beta chains drawn from one sample of a study of cytomegalovirus exposure and HLA in healthy donors. This table comes from immunoSEQ multiplex PCR, and its TCRdb copy is limited to in-frame clones, with some not included. Of about 250,000 clones listed, about 85% are singletons. The sample comprised PBMCs. The receptor source for this set is a girl aged 2 to 9 in good health and CMV-seronegative. Each CDR3 is given with its conserved first and last residue. A D gene is named only where the DNA matches it firmly. Expanded clones get a size class; other rows say once, few or many, or leave the size out.

J gene	V gene	clone size	D gene	CDR3 DNA	CDR3 protein
TRBJ2-3	TRBV19	NA	TRBD1	TGTGCCAGTAGTAGGGCAGGGGGAGCAGATACGCAGTATTTT	CASSRAGGADTQYF
TRBJ1-6	TRBV10-3	once	NA	TGTGCCATCAGTGTAAGAGGAAACAATTCACCCCTCCACTTT	CAISVRGNNSPLHF
TRBJ2-3	TRBV18	NA	NA	TGTGCCAGCTCACCGGGGCGGCTCTCAGATACGCAGTATTTT	CASSPGRLSDTQYF
TRBJ1-2	TRBV7-9	NA	NA	TGTGCCAGCAGCCCGAGACAGGCCCCTAACTATGGCTACACCTTC	CASSPRQAPNYGYTF
TRBJ2-7	TRBV7-2	once	TRBD2	TGTGCCAGCAGCCTACGACTAGCGGGAAGCTACGAGCAGTACTTC	CASSLRLAGSYEQYF
TRBJ2-3	TRBV4-2	NA	NA	TGTGCCAGCAGCCAAGATCAAGCGGCGACCCCGCAGTATTTT	CASSQDQAATPQYF
TRBJ2-5	TRBV11-2	NA	TRBD1	TGTGCCAGCAGCTTCCCCGAGGGGGCAGAGACCCAGTACTTC	CASSFPEGAETQYF
TRBJ2-7	TRBV7-2	NA	NA	TGTGCCAGCAGCCTCTCCTACGAGCAGTACTTC	CASSLSYEQYF
TRBJ2-7	TRBV4-2	NA	TRBD1	TGTGCCAGCAGCCACAGGACAGGGGAACCCTACGAGCAGTACTTC	CASSHRTGEPYEQYF
TRBJ2-3	TRBV30	NA	NA	TGTGCCTGGAGTGTACTAGAGGATACGCAGTATTTT	CAWSVLEDTQYF
TRBJ2-4	TRBV19	NA	TRBD2	TGTGCCAGTAGTAGCGGGGGGCAGAAAAACATTCAGTACTTC	CASSSGGQKNIQYF
TRBJ2-5	TRBV18	NA	TRBD2	TGTGCCAGCTCCCGCTCGGAAGCGGGAGAGTCGACGGAGACCCAGTACTTC	CASSRSEAGESTETQYF
TRBJ1-2	TRBV6-5	once	NA	TGTGCCAGCAGTTACTCGGGGGGTGTAGGAATCGGCTACACCTTC	CASSYSGGVGIGYTF
TRBJ2-3	TRBV4-2	NA	TRBD2	TGTGCCAGCAGCCAAGAGTCCAAGGCGGGGGGAGGTTCAGATACGCAGTATTTT	CASSQESKAGGGSDTQYF
TRBJ2-4	TRBV27	few	NA	TGTGCCAGCAGTTACGACCGCGGGAACATTCAGTACTTC	CASSYDRGNIQYF
TRBJ1-5	TRBV21-1	once	NA	TGTGCCAGCAGCAAATTGTCCCCCGAGACAGGGGACTCTCAGCCCCAGCATTTT	CASSKLSPETGDSQPQHF
TRBJ2-7	TRBV5-1	NA	NA	TGCGCCAGCAGCCCTTCGACTAGTACGGGGGAGCAGTACTTC	CASSPSTSTGEQYF
TRBJ2-7	TRBV5-8	NA	TRBD1	TGTGCCAGCAGCTCACCAGGGACAGGGGGGCAGGACGAGCAGTACTTC	CASSSPGTGGQDEQYF
TRBJ2-6	TRBV19	once	NA	TGTGCCAGTAGTCCCGCGGGGGCGAACGCCGGGGCCAACGTCCTGACTTTC	CASSPAGANAGANVLTF
TRBJ2-3	TRBV11-3	NA	TRBD2	TGTGCCAGCAGCTCCGGGACTAGCGGGGAACCAGATACGCAGTATTTT	CASSSGTSGEPDTQYF
TRBJ2-2	TRBV30	NA	TRBD1	TGTGCCTGGAGGGGACAGGGGAGCACCGGGGAGCTGTTTTTT	CAWRGQGSTGELFF
TRBJ2-7	TRBV30	once	NA	TGTGCCTGGAGGGACAGCTACGAGCAGTACTTC	CAWRDSYEQYF
TRBJ2-7	TRBV5-1	NA	TRBD1	TGCGCCAGCAGCTTGGTGGGGACAGGGGGCTACGAGCAGTACTTC	CASSLVGTGGYEQYF
TRBJ2-3	TRBV10-1	NA	NA	TGCGCCAGCAGCGCGGCTGGCACAGATACGCAGTATTTT	CASSAAGTDTQYF
TRBJ2-7	TRBV6-1	NA	TRBD2	TGTGCCAGCAGTGAAATGAAACCATCGGGACTATTCTACGAGCAGTACTTC	CASSEMKPSGLFYEQYF
TRBJ2-7	TRBV5-1	NA	TRBD1	TGCGCCAGCAGCTTGGCCTCCGGGACAGGGGTATACGAGCAGTACTTC	CASSLASGTGVYEQYF
TRBJ1-2	TRBV7-9	NA	TRBD1	TGTGCCAGCAGCTCCCTCGGACAGGGGGAGAGGAAGGATGGCTACACCTTC	CASSSLGQGERKDGYTF
TRBJ2-7	TRBV5-4	NA	TRBD2	TGTGCCAGCAGCTTGGTCAGGACTAGCGGGAACAACGAGCAGTACTTC	CASSLVRTSGNNEQYF
TRBJ1-2	TRBV5-1	NA	NA	TGCGCCAGCAGCTTGACTGGCTATGGCTACACCTTC	CASSLTGYGYTF
TRBJ1-1	TRBV7-2	NA	NA	TGTGCCAGCAGCTTAGAGAGGGTTGTCACTGAAGCTTTCTTT	CASSLERVVTEAFF
TRBJ2-1	TRBV27	once	NA	TGTGCCAGCAGTCCCCCTTCCGCGAGCTCCTACAATGAGCAGTTCTTC	CASSPPSASSYNEQFF
TRBJ1-2	TRBV21-1	few	NA	TGTGCCAGCAGGGAGGGAAATGGCTACACCTTC	CASREGNGYTF
TRBJ2-1	TRBV29-1	once	TRBD2	TGCAGCGTTTTGGGACTAGCGGGCTACAATGAGCAGTTCTTC	CSVLGLAGYNEQFF
TRBJ1-2	TRBV6-4	NA	TRBD1	TGTGCCAGCAGTGATAGGACAGGGGGAGGCTACACCTTC	CASSDRTGGGYTF
TRBJ2-3	TRBV7-6	NA	TRBD2	TGTGCCAGCAGCCCGGGACTAGCGGCTGGCACAGATACGCAGTATTTT	CASSPGLAAGTDTQYF
TRBJ2-5	TRBV7-7	NA	TRBD2	TGTGCCAGCAGCTTAACCGGACTAGCTGGCGAGACCCAGTACTTC	CASSLTGLAGETQYF
TRBJ1-6	TRBV11-3	NA	NA	TGTGCCAGCAGCCCACGTGGGGGGAATTCACCCCTCCACTTT	CASSPRGGNSPLHF
TRBJ2-3	TRBV29-1	NA	NA	TGCAGCGTTGTCCGACAGGGCACAGATACGCAGTATTTT	CSVVRQGTDTQYF
TRBJ2-5	TRBV5-3	NA	NA	TGTGCCAGAAGCTTGGGAGCCAGGCCCGAGACCCAGTACTTC	CARSLGARPETQYF
TRBJ2-1	TRBV11-2	NA	TRBD2	TGTGCCAGCAGCCCGGGGACTAGCGGGGGACCCTGGTCCTACAATGAGCAGTTCTTC	CASSPGTSGGPWSYNEQFF
TRBJ2-6	TRBV5-1	NA	NA	TGCGCCAGCAGCTTGACGGCCACAGGGAACGGGGCCAACGTCCTGACTTTC	CASSLTATGNGANVLTF
TRBJ1-2	TRBV19	NA	NA	TGTGCCAGTAGTGTCTCCCTCAGATTCAGCTATGGCTACACCTTC	CASSVSLRFSYGYTF
TRBJ1-6	TRBV5-6	NA	NA	TGTGCCAGCAGCTTTATATTAGGCGGCACCCTCCACTTT	CASSFILGGTLHF
TRBJ2-7	TRBV18	NA	NA	TGTGCCAGCTCACCTCGATCTGGGGGCGCCGACGAGCAGTACTTC	CASSPRSGGADEQYF
TRBJ1-2	TRBV11-2	NA	TRBD1	TGTGCCAGCAGTGTTAACCCCGGGACAGCGCCTGCTAACTATGGCTACACCTTC	CASSVNPGTAPANYGYTF
TRBJ1-6	TRBV21-1	NA	NA	TGTGCCAGCAACGGACAGAAGAGGGGTGATAATTCACCCCTCCACTTT	CASNGQKRGDNSPLHF
TRBJ2-3	TRBV7-6	NA	NA	TGTGCCAGCAGCTGGGGAGTAGATACGCAGTATTTT	CASSWGVDTQYF
TRBJ1-1	TRBV5-6	NA	NA	TGTGCCAGCAGCCCTACGGGGGGGGACACTGAAGCTTTCTTT	CASSPTGGDTEAFF
TRBJ2-7	TRBV19	NA	NA	TGTGCCAGTAAACCCCTGGCAGGCTCCTACGAGCAGTACTTC	CASKPLAGSYEQYF
TRBJ1-3	TRBV6-6	NA	NA	TGTGCCAGCAGTTACGCCAGGGATGGTTCTGGAAACACCATATATTTT	CASSYARDGSGNTIYF
TRBJ2-1	TRBV13	NA	TRBD2	TGTGCCAGCAGCTTCCCATTAGGTAGCGGGAACAATGAGCAGTTCTTC	CASSFPLGSGNNEQFF
TRBJ1-1	TRBV25-1	NA	NA	TGTGCCAGCAGGGGATCGGGGGCTGAAGCTTTCTTT	CASRGSGAEAFF
TRBJ2-7	TRBV6-1	once	NA	TGTGCCAGCAGTGGAGGCACAGGTGGGTTTACCTACGAGCGGTACTTC	CASSGGTGGFTYERYF
TRBJ2-3	TRBV19	NA	NA	TGTGCCAGTAGTCTACTACTCTCTTCTTATACGCAGTATTTT	CASSLLLSSYTQYF
TRBJ2-1	TRBV7-6	NA	NA	TGTGCCAGCAGCTGGAGGGCTACCGACAATGAGCAGTTCTTC	CASSWRATDNEQFF
TRBJ2-6	TRBV30	few	NA	TGTGCCTGGAGTGTATCCCAGGGGGGCGGGGCCAACGTCCTGACTTTC	CAWSVSQGGGANVLTF